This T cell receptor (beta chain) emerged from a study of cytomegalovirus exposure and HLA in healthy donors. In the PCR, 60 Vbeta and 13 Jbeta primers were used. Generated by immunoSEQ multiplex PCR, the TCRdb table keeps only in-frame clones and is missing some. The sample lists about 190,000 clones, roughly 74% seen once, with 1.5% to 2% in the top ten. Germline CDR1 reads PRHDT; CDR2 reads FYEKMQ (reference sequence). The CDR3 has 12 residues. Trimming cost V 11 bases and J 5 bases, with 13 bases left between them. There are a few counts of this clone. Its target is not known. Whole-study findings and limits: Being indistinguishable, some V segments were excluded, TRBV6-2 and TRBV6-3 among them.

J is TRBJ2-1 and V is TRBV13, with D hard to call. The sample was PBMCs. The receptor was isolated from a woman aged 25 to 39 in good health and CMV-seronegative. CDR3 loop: CAASDENNEQFF. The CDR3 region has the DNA TGTGCCGCTAGTGACGAGAACAATGAGCAGTTCTTC.